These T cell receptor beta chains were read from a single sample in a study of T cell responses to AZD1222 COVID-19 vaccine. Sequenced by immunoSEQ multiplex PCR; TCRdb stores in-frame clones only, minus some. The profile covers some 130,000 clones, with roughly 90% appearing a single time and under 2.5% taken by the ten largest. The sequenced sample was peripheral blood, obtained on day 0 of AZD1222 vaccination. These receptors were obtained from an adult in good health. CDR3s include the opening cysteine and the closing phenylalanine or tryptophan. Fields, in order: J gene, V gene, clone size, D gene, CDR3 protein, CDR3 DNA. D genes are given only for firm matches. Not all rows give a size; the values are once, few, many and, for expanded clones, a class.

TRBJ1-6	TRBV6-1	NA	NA	CASSEASGGGNSPLHF	TGTGCCAGCAGTGAAGCTTCAGGAGGTGGTAATTCACCCCTCCACTTT
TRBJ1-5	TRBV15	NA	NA	CATSPGGSNQPQHF	TGTGCCACCAGCCCCGGGGGGAGTAATCAGCCCCAGCATTTT
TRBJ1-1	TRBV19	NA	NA	CASLTGSGMNTEAFF	TGTGCCAGTCTTACAGGGTCGGGAATGAACACTGAAGCTTTCTTT
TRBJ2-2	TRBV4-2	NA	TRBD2	CASSRPEREGPGELFF	TGTGCCAGCAGCCGCCCGGAGCGGGAGGGCCCCGGGGAGCTGTTTTTT
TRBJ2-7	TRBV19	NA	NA	CASSISRGDVYEQYF	TGTGCCAGTAGTATATCAAGGGGGGACGTCTACGAGCAGTACTTC
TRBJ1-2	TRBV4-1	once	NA	CASSQPTRGHQYKGYTF	TGCGCCAGCAGCCAACCCACACGGGGACACCAATATAAGGGCTACACCTTC
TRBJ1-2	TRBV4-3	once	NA	CASSQFWAGLYYGYTF	TGCGCCAGCAGCCAATTTTGGGCAGGGCTTTACTATGGCTACACCTTC
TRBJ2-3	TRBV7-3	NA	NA	CASSVIRDQRGDTQYF	TGTGCCAGCAGCGTAATCCGGGACCAACGAGGAGATACGCAGTATTTT
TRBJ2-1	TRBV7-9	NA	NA	CASSLVQGLNEQFF	TGTGCCAGCAGCTTAGTACAGGGTTTGAATGAGCAGTTCTTC
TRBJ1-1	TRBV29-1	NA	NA	CSVAGRALAEAFF	TGCAGCGTTGCGGGCAGGGCGCTAGCCGAAGCTTTCTTT
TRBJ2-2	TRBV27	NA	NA	CASSLRTAGELFF	TGTGCCAGCAGTTTAAGGACCGCCGGGGAGCTGTTTTTT
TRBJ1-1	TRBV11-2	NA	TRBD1	CASSLDIPGTGMGNTEAFF	TGTGCCAGCAGCTTAGATATCCCCGGGACAGGGATGGGGAACACTGAAGCTTTCTTT
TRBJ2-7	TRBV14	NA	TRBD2	CASSPSGGFSYEQYF	TGTGCCAGCAGCCCTAGCGGGGGGTTCTCCTACGAGCAGTACTTC
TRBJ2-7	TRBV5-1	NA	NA	CASSPKIGLAGGDEQYF	TGCGCCAGCAGCCCTAAAATTGGACTGGCCGGGGGTGACGAGCAGTACTTC
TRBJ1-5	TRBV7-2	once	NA	CASSLNWAGGNQPQHF	TGTGCCAGCAGCTTAAATTGGGCAGGCGGCAATCAGCCCCAGCATTTT
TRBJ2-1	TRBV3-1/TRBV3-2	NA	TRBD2	CASSQGEGQFF	TGTGCCAGCAGCCAAGGGGAGGGGCAGTTCTTC
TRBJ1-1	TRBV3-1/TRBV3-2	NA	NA	CASTSFRDTNTEAFF	TGTGCCAGCACCTCATTCCGGGACACCAACACTGAAGCTTTCTTT
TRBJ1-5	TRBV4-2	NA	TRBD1	CASSPTGESNQPQHF	TGTGCCAGCAGCCCTACAGGGGAGAGCAATCAGCCCCAGCATTTT
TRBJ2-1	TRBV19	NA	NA	CASSIGLSNEQFF	TGTGCCAGTAGTATAGGACTTTCCAATGAGCAGTTCTTC
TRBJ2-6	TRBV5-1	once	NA	CASSAVALPGANVLTF	TGCGCCAGCAGCGCGGTTGCGCTCCCTGGGGCCAACGTCCTGACTTTC
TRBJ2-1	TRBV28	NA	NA	CASRGSTAEQFF	TGTGCCAGCAGGGGGAGTACAGCTGAGCAGTTCTTC
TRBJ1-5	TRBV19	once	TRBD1	CASIRGQGELAGQPQHF	TGTGCCAGTATCAGGGGACAGGGGGAACTGGCGGGTCAGCCCCAGCATTTT
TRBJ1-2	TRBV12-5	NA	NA	CASGLAQDSGYTF	TGTGCTAGTGGTTTGGCCCAGGACTCGGGCTACACCTTC
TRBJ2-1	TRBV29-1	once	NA	CSVALAQANEQFF	TGCAGCGTTGCTCTGGCCCAGGCCAATGAGCAGTTCTTC
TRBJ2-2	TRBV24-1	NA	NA	CATSPRREDTGELFF	TGTGCCACCTCCCCTCGCAGGGAGGACACCGGGGAGCTGTTTTTT
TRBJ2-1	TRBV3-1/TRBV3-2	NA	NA	CASSHNGRPKRSNEQFF	TGTGCCAGCAGCCATAACGGGCGGCCAAAACGGTCGAATGAGCAGTTCTTC
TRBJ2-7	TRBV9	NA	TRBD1	CASSPGGDRGSYEQYF	TGTGCCAGCAGCCCAGGGGGGGACAGGGGTTCCTACGAGCAGTACTTC
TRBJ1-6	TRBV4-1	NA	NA	CASSQDLGRINSPLHF	TGCGCCAGCAGCCAAGATCTAGGACGGATTAATTCACCCCTCCACTTT
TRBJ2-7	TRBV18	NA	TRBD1	CASSRDRVSYEQYF	TGTGCCAGCTCACGGGACAGGGTCTCCTACGAGCAGTACTTC
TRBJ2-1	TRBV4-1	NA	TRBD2	CASQREGQGLSSYNEQFF	TGCGCCAGCCAACGGGAGGGCCAAGGGTTAAGCTCCTACAATGAGCAGTTCTTC
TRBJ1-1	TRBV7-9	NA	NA	CASSLVGRPNTEAFF	TGTGCCAGCAGCTTAGTAGGGAGGCCAAACACTGAAGCTTTCTTT
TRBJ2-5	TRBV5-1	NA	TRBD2	CASSGARRTSGQETQYF	TGCGCCAGCAGCGGGGCCCGACGTACTAGCGGCCAAGAGACCCAGTACTTC
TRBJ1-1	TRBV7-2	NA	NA	CASSLIHMNTEAFF	TGTGCCAGCAGCTTAATCCACATGAACACTGAAGCTTTCTTT
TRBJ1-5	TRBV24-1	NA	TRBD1	CATSQTGSNQPQHF	TGTGCCACCTCCCAGACAGGGAGCAATCAGCCCCAGCATTTT
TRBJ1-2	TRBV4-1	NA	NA	CASSLDTLSGYGYTF	TGCGCCAGCTCACTGGACACCCTTTCTGGCTATGGCTACACCTTC
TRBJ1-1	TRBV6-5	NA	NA	CASSYTSGSTEAFF	TGTGCCAGCAGTTACACTTCGGGCAGCACTGAAGCTTTCTTT
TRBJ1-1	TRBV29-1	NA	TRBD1	CSTLRQGSTEAFF	TGCAGCACCTTAAGACAGGGTTCAACTGAAGCTTTCTTT
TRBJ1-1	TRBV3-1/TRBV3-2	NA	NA	CASSRGVEGRNTEAFF	TGTGCCAGCAGCCGAGGGGTGGAGGGGAGGAACACTGAAGCTTTCTTT
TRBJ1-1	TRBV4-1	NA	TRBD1	CASSQRGQGGNEAFF	TGCGCCAGCAGCCAAAGGGGACAGGGGGGGAATGAAGCTTTCTTT
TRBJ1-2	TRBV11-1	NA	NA	CASSLGGGYGYTF	TGTGCCAGCAGCTTAGGAGGGGGCTATGGCTACACCTTC
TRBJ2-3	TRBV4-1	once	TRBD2	CASSQGLAVTDTQYF	TGCGCCAGCAGCCAAGGACTAGCGGTCACAGATACGCAGTATTTT
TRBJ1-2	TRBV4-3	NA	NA	CASSQTASRVIDRTNYGYTF	TGCGCCAGCAGCCAAACCGCGAGCAGGGTGATAGATCGGACTAACTATGGCTACACCTTC
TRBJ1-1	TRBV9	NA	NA	CASSVGGNEAFF	TGTGCCAGCAGCGTAGGGGGAAATGAAGCTTTCTTT
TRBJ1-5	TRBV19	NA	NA	CASSTAGTKRVQPQHF	TGTGCCAGTAGTACCGCCGGGACAAAAAGGGTTCAGCCCCAGCATTTT
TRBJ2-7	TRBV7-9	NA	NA	CASSDEGFSEQYF	TGTGCCAGCAGCGACGAGGGCTTTTCGGAGCAGTACTTC